Here is one TCR beta chain with its context. Its antigen is undetermined. The method was immunoSEQ multiplex PCR; TCRdb's version includes in-frame clones alone and lacks a portion of them. In the table there are some 100,000 clones, around 89% of which are singletons. Second-dose intervals near 4 or 12 weeks were combined. The source of the sample is a study of T cell responses to AZD1222 COVID-19 vaccine. Whole-study results and caveats: Spike-specific TCR breadth and depth both grew after two AZD1222 doses. Clonal diversity was possibly underestimated; the donors were predominantly white British and more often female. All repertoire sampling was performed exclusively after the peak T cell response.

The sequence derives from an adult who received the AZD1222 COVID-19 vaccine. The specimen was peripheral blood, collected 28 days after the second AZD1222 dose.

The DNA of the CDR3 is TGTGCCAGCAGTGGGGGACTAGCGGCCTACGAGCAGTACTTC. Translated, it gives CASSGGLAAYEQYF. This chain joins TRBV2 and TRBJ2-7; 11 positions match TRBD2. The CDR3 covers 14 residues. The V segment lost 4 bases and the J segment 2 bases; nucleotides outside the gene matches: 1. From germline, CDR1 is SNHLY and CDR2 FYNNEI.